Below are 8 T cell receptor beta chains sequenced from a single sample in a study of breast tumors, draining lymph nodes, adjacent tissues. Breast cancer patients provided tissue from their axillary draining lymph nodes. TCRdb recomputed calls from the multiplex PCR reads with MiXCR, one row per CDR3 protein. The table has over 200,000 distinct CDR3 sequences, about 34% seen once. Sample: axillary lymph node tissue. Source of these receptors: a female donor with breast cancer. Some clones in this sample may be carry-over from other donors' samples.

This clonotype was counted a few times. This clone may be a read error of a much larger clone one base away. The CDR3 bases are TGTGCCAGCAGTCACACAGGGGCGGAGACCCAGTACTTC. This sequence encodes CASSHTGAETQYF. V usage is TRBV6-5 and J usage is TRBJ2-5; TRBD1 agrees at 7 bases. This CDR3 has 13 residues. Germline CDR1 reads MNHEY; CDR2 reads SVGAGI. After removal of 5 bases from V and 5 bases from J, the junction contained 5 bases not matched to a gene.

As regards this clonotype: A read error may produce the germline difference seen at one junction end. The chain links TRBV7-9 to TRBJ2-2; D is possibly TRBD2 (6 bases). The germline V gene has CDR1 SEHNR and CDR2 FQNEAQ (reference sequence). The length of the CDR3 is 14 residues. CDR3 coding DNA: TGTGCCAGCAGCTTAGCCCAGGCCACCGGGGGGCTGTTTTTT. Protein product: CASSLAQATGGLFF.

This clonotype was observed at least ten times. The genes are TRBV5-8 and TRBJ1-2; 8 bases align to TRBD1. The CDR3 covers 14 residues. In germline, CDR1 is SGHTS, CDR2 YDEGEE. With 5 bases clipped from V and 1 base from J, the junction kept 4 bases outside the gene matches. The CDR3 region is CASRRGQGNYGYTF. DNA for the CDR3: TGTGCCAGCAGACGCGGACAGGGTAACTATGGCTACACCTTC. The variable domain in full, with the rest retrieved from reference TRBV5-8 and TRBJ1-2, is EAGVTQSPTHLIKTRGQQATLRCSPISGHTSVYWYQQALGLGLQFLLWYDEGEERNRGNFPPRFSGRQFPNYSSELNVNALELEDSALYLCASRRGQGNYGYTFGSGTRLTVV.

Many counts were recorded for this clonotype. The chain links TRBV12-5 to TRBJ2-1, with 10 bases matching TRBD2. V was clipped by 7 bases and J by 2 bases; unmatched bases: 5. The CDR3 has 15 amino acids. Germline V gives CDR1 LGHNT, CDR2 FRNRAP. Here the CDR3 DNA reads TGTGCTAGTGTTAATAGCGGGAGGACCTACAATGAGCAGTTCTTC. It translates to CASVNSGRTYNEQFF.

For this clonotype: Mismatch with germline at one junction end may stem from a read error. This chain uses TRBV7-8 with TRBJ2-3; TRBD2 aligns across 9 bases. The germline gives CDR1 SGHVS, CDR2 FQNEAQ. CDR3 length equals 17 residues. The CDR3 DNA reads as TGTGCCAGCAGCTTAATGGCTGGCGGGAGGGTTTCAGATCCGCAGTATTTT. Its translation: CASSLMAGGRVSDPQYF.

This clonotype has a count of ten or more. The genes are TRBV19 and TRBJ2-1; 7 bases agree with TRBD2. Germline V gene data show CDR1 as LNHDA and CDR2 as SQIVND (reference sequence). The J segment lost 8 bases and the V segment lost 6 bases, leaving 4 bases of the junction unmatched. The CDR3 length is 12 residues. The CDR3 sequence is CASSRLAHEQFF. CDR3 bases: TGTGCCAGTAGCCGACTAGCACATGAGCAGTTCTTC.

Many counts were recorded for this clonotype. This chain links TRBV20-1 with TRBJ2-5; 8 bases are shared with TRBD1. CDR3 length equals 13 residues. Germline assignment: CDR1 DFQATT and CDR2 SNEGSKA (reference sequence). Trimming removed 7 bases from V and 4 bases from J; junction bases left unmatched: 8. For the CDR3, the DNA is TGCAGTGTGTGGACAGGGCGGTCAGAGACCCAGTACTTC. Translated: CSVWTGRSETQYF.

The chain couples TRBV29-1 to TRBJ2-1; 7 nucleotides match TRBD2. The germline V gene has CDR1 SQVTM and CDR2 ANQGSEA. The CDR3 has 14 amino acids. Trimming cost V 6 bases and J 6 bases; bases outside gene matches: 11. The CDR3 region has the DNA TGCAGCGTCCCAGGGAGGGCCGGGGTCAATGAGCAGTTCTTC. Its protein is CSVPGRAGVNEQFF.